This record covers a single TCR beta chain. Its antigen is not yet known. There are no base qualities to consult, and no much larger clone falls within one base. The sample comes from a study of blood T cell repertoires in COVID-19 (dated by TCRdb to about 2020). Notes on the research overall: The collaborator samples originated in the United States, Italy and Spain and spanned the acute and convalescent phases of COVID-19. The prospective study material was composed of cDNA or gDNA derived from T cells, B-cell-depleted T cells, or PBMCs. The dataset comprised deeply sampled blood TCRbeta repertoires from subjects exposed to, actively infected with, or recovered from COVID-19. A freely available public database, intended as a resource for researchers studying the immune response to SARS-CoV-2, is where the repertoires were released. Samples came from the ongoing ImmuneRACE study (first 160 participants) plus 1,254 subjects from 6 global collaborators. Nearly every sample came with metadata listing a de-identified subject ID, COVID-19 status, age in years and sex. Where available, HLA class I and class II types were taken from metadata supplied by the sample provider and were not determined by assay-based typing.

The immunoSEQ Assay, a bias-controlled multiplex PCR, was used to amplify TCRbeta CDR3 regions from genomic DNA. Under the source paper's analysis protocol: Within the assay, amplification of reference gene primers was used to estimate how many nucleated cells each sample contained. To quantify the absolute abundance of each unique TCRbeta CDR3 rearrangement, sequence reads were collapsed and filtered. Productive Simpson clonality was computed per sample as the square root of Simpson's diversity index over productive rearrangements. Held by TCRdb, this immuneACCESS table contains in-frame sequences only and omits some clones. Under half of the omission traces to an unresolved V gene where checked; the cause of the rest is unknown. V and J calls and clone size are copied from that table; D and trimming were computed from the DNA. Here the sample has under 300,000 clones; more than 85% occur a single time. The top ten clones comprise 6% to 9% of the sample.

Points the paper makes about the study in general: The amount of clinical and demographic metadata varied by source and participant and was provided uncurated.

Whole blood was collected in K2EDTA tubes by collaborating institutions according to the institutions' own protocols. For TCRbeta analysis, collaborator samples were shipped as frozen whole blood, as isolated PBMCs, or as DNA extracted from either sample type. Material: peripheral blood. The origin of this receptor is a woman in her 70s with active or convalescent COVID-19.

This receptor has the CDR3 CASSWGQGAYEQYF. The DNA reads as follows: TGCGCCAGCAGCTGGGGACAGGGGGCCTACGAGCAGTACTTC. This chain is built from TRBV5-1 and TRBJ2-7, and TRBD1 aligns with 11 junction nucleotides. V and J are trimmed by 3 bases and 2 bases, and the gene matches miss 1 base of the junction. As encoded in the germline V gene, CDR1 is SGHRS while CDR2 is YFSETQ. Inclusive of the bounding cysteine and phenylalanine, the CDR3 is 14 residues long. The only DNA kept is the CDR3, 42 bases in frame from the first base.